This TCR beta chain was identified in a study of blood T cell repertoires in COVID-19. Overall study: The origin of the acute and convalescent COVID-19 samples was the United States, Italy and Spain. Sample material is recorded as cDNA or gDNA derived from T cells, B-cell-depleted T cells, or PBMCs.

The authors' processing: The authors estimated nucleated cell counts from reference gene primer amplification. Produced via immunoSEQ multiplex PCR; TCRdb's table is partial and in-frame only. V and J calls and clone size are as listed in that table; D and trimming were resolved from the DNA. Seen here are roughly 59,000 clones, almost 80% observed once, and the top ten hold around 12%. The source material was peripheral blood. This receptor was obtained from an elderly man with acute or convalescent COVID-19.

DNA for the CDR3: TGTGCCAGCAGCTTGGTGGGGGCTCCCTGGACTGAAGCTTTCTTT. Protein product: CASSLVGAPWTEAFF. The gene calls are TRBV5-4 and TRBJ1-1; possible D gene TRBD1, 6 bases. The CDR3 loop spans 15 amino acids. Trimming stripped 0 bases from V and 5 bases from J, with 14 bases between. Germline loops: CDR1 SGHNT, CDR2 YYREEE (reference sequence).